The 2 T cell receptor beta chains in this list originate from one sample, sequenced in a study of T cell responses to AZD1222 COVID-19 vaccine. This table comes from immunoSEQ multiplex PCR, and its TCRdb copy is limited to in-frame clones, with some not included. The sample yields some 97,000 clones, about 87% seen once. Sequenced material: peripheral blood, taken on day 0 of AZD1222 vaccination. The receptors here all came from an adult in good health.

V and J are TRBV9 and TRBJ1-2, with D possibly being TRBD1 (6 bases). The CDR3 sequence is 14 residues long. Germline CDR1 SGDLS, CDR2 YYNGEE. Deletions cut 0 bases from V and 7 bases from J, with 13 bases between. Here the CDR3 reads CASSVVDSPLGYTF. The CDR3 DNA is TGTGCCAGCAGCGTAGTGGACAGCCCTCTTGGCTACACCTTC.

Only one count was recorded for this clone. This chain connects TRBV7-3 to TRBJ2-5; maybe TRBD1 (5 bases). V shed 2 bases and J shed 1 base, with 5 bases lying between them. Looked up from germline, CDR1 is SGHTA and CDR2 is FQGTGA. This CDR3 contains 13 residues. CDR3: CASSLGAQETQYF. The CDR3 coding sequence is TGTGCCAGCAGCTTAGGGGCCCAAGAGACCCAGTACTTC.